This T cell receptor (beta chain) was identified during a study of cytomegalovirus exposure and HLA in healthy donors. As for this clone: Its antigen is currently unknown.

The donors were in the roughly 130-subject validation cohort, distinct from the approximately 670-subject first cohort. Looked up from germline, CDR1 is SQVTM and CDR2 is ANQGSEA. The CDR3 totals 14 residues. The J segment lost 3 bases and the V segment lost 6 bases, leaving 8 bases of the junction unmatched. Study-wide results and caveats: Cytomegalovirus-associated status was assigned to 150 to 200 TCR beta chains. It was confirmed in vitro that a few of the CMV-associated chains were specific for CMV antigens.

Assay: immunoSEQ multiplex PCR; the TCRdb copy retains only in-frame clones and omits some. The data hold 150,000 or so clones, with approximately 84% observed a single time. The sequence was obtained from a man aged 25-45 years in good health and CMV-seropositive. Material: PBMCs. The rearrangement links TRBV29-1 to TRBJ2-3; 8 nucleotides align to TRBD2. DNA of the CDR3: TGCAGCGTGGCGGGGGGTTTGGGAACAGATACGCAGTATTTT. Encoded protein: CSVAGGLGTDTQYF.